This T cell receptor beta chain was captured by sequencing in a study of beta chain features in type 1 diabetes. As for the study in general: Comparable age, gender and cell yields were observed in patients relative to healthy donors. Across every sample, over 100 million sorted cells were examined in total.

With V trimmed by 6 bases and J by 6 bases, 10 bases remained unmatched. The CDR3 runs to 15 residues. Germline CDR1 is MNHEY and CDR2 is SVGAGI. cDNA synthesis used the whole RNA isolate, giving expressed TCRB sequences. Naive, central memory and regulatory T cell samples yielded approximately 3.3 million reads on average. Measured with immunoSEQ multiplex PCR; TCRdb has only the in-frame clones, and not every one. The sample contains under 450,000 clones, over 13% of which appear only once. As to this clone: Its antigen is unidentified.

Findings and limits, study-wide: Patients' naive, central memory and regulatory TCRB repertoires appeared more alike than those of healthy donors.

This TCR derives from a woman aged 18 to 35 in good health. Sequenced: naive CD4+ T cells from blood. The chain joins TRBV6-5 to TRBJ2-3, with 9 bases fitting TRBD1. The DNA for the CDR3 is TGTGCCAGCAGGAAAAAACAGGGGGCATGGGATACGCAGTATTTT. It translates to CASRKKQGAWDTQYF.